One sample yielded the 27 T cell receptor beta chains listed below, sequenced in a study of T cells in tumors after PD-1 blockade. Profiled with immunoSEQ multiplex PCR; TCRdb holds only in-frame clones, not every one. Seen here are 10,000 to 15,000 clones, 63% observed once, and the top ten hold 20% to 30%. The sequencing here drew on tumor tissue, taken before anti-PD-1 treatment. These receptors were taken from a human donor with cutaneous squamous cell carcinoma.

The chain uses TRBV7-8 and TRBJ2-2, with 12 positions matching TRBD1. Per germline, CDR1 SGHVS and CDR2 FQNEAQ. This CDR3 contains 15 residues. V lost 1 base and J lost 8; bases outside the gene matches: 2. The CDR3 DNA reads TGTGCCAGCAGCTTAGGGGACAGGGGGCGAGGGGAGCTGTTTTTT. It encodes CASSLGDRGRGELFF.

This clone has just a few counts. The chain combines TRBV19 with TRBJ2-2; 13 nucleotides match TRBD2. The CDR3 is made up of 16 amino acids. V dropped 5 bases and J dropped 7; count of bases not matched to a gene: 7. From germline, CDR1 is LNHDA and CDR2 SQIVND (reference sequence). CDR3 in amino acids: CASSSTSGGFIGELFF. CDR3 in DNA: TGTGCCAGTAGTTCGACTAGCGGGGGGTTTATCGGGGAGCTGTTTTTT.

The rearrangement uses TRBV3-1 (or the pseudogene TRBV3-2) and TRBJ1-5; D is undetermined. This CDR3 spans 14 amino acids. Germline CDR1 is LGHDT and CDR2 is YNNKEL (reference sequence). The V gene lost 1 base and the J gene lost 6 bases, with 10 bases spanning the gap. The CDR3 DNA follows: TGTGCCAGCAGCCAAGGAGGAGCCGTTCAGCCCCAGCATTTT. Its translation: CASSQGGAVQPQHF.

This chain uses TRBV5-4 with TRBJ1-2, with D possibly matching TRBD1 (6 bases). Germline-derived CDR1 and CDR2 are SGHNT and YYREEE (reference sequence). The ends were cut back, 2 bases at V and 8 bases at J, with 10 bases in the middle. This CDR3 comprises 12 residues. Here the CDR3 reads CASSLPTGGYTF. In DNA form, the CDR3 reads TGTGCCAGCAGCTTACCGACAGGCGGCTACACCTTC.

This clone was detected only a few times. The chain combines TRBV14 with TRBJ2-1, with a tentative D call TRBD2 (8 bases). The V end lost 1 base, the J end lost 4 bases, and 23 bases lay between the germline ends. Germline values: CDR1 SGHDN, CDR2 FVKESK. CDR3 size: 19 residues. CDR3 region: CASSQGLDRERGSYNEQFF. For the CDR3, the DNA is TGTGCCAGCAGCCAAGGGTTAGACAGGGAGCGGGGGAGTTACAATGAGCAGTTCTTC.

The chain is built from TRBV6-2 or TRBV6-3 and TRBJ2-5; D possibly corresponds to TRBD1 (5 bases). Per germline, CDR1 MNHEY and CDR2 SVGEGT. CDR3 length: 18 residues. Deletions cut 6 bases from V and 2 bases from J, with 25 bases between. The CDR3 here is CASSHRPWTPVLQETQYF. CDR3 DNA: TGTGCCAGCAGCCACCGCCCCTGGACACCGGTCCTGCAAGAGACCCAGTACTTC.

This chain links TRBV30 with TRBJ1-6, with TRBD1 matching over 7 bases. J lost 7 bases, V lost 4 bases, and 10 bases had no gene match. The CDR3 spans 15 residues. The germline gives CDR1 GTSNPN, CDR2 SVGIG (reference sequence). CDR3 residues: CAWTPPDRTNSPLHF. The CDR3 DNA sequence: TGTGCCTGGACCCCACCGGACAGGACGAATTCACCCCTCCACTTT.

V is TRBV7-9 and J is TRBJ1-2; tentative D call: TRBD1 (5 bases). Germline V lookup: CDR1 SEHNR, CDR2 FQNEAQ (reference sequence). The V end lost 5 bases, the J end lost 7 bases, and 14 bases lay between the germline ends. This CDR3 is 13 amino acids long. This chain's CDR3 is CASSPGGVFGYTF. CDR3 DNA: TGTGCCAGCAGCCCGGGGGGGGTATTTGGCTACACCTTC.

This sequence joins TRBV19 and TRBJ2-7; a weak D match, TRBD1 (6 bases). Germline CDR1 and CDR2: LNHDA and SQIVND (reference sequence). Trimming removed 4 bases from V and 2 bases from J, with 9 bases in between. The CDR3 sequence is 13 residues long. The CDR3, as DNA: TGTGCCAGTAGTAACAGGGAGACCTACGAGCAGTACTTC. Its translation is CASSNRETYEQYF. Filled out from reference TRBV19 and TRBJ2-7, the complete variable domain reads DGGITQSPKYLFRKEGQNVTLSCEQNLNHDAMYWYRQDPGQGLRLIYYSQIVNDFQKGDIAEGYSVSREKKESFPLTVTSAQKNPTAFYLCASSNRETYEQYFGPGTRLTVT.

Written as DNA, the CDR3 is TGTGCCAGCAGCGTAGAGGCTAGCGGGTTATCAGAGCAGTACTTC. Residues: CASSVEASGLSEQYF. The J gene is TRBJ2-7, the V gene TRBV9; 8 nucleotides align to TRBD2. CDR1 and CDR2 (germline): SGDLS, YYNGEE. The CDR3 length is 15 residues. The ends lost 0 bases at V and 7 bases at J; junction bases unmatched: 9.

The chain couples TRBV11-2 to TRBJ2-3; 11 nucleotides align to TRBD2. The CDR3 runs 17 residues. Germline CDR1 is SGHAT and CDR2 is FQNNGV. V lost 4 bases to trimming and J lost 6 bases; unmatched junction nucleotides: 12. The CDR3 sequence: CASSSGALAGVTDTQYF. In DNA form, the CDR3 reads TGTGCCAGCAGCTCCGGGGCACTAGCGGGGGTGACGGATACGCAGTATTTT.

The gene calls are TRBV14 and TRBJ2-5, with D maybe TRBD2 (5 bases). The CDR3 is 13 amino acids. The V end lost 3 bases, the J end lost 5 bases, and 10 bases lay between the germline ends. CDR1 and CDR2 (germline): SGHDN, FVKESK. The CDR3 DNA is TGTGCCAGCAGCCACCGTAGGAGGGAGACCCAGTACTTC. This translates into CASSHRRRETQYF. Full variable domain (missing parts from reference TRBV14 and TRBJ2-5): EAGVTQFPSHSVIEKGQTVTLRCDPISGHDNLYWYRRVMGKEIKFLLHFVKESKQDESGMPNNRFLAERTGGTYSTLKVQPAELEDSGVYFCASSHRRRETQYFGPGTRLLVL.

The chain links TRBV9 to TRBJ2-5; the D gene is possibly TRBD1 (6 bases). V gave up 0 bases and J gave up 2 bases, with 17 bases separating them. Per the germline V gene, CDR1 is SGDLS and CDR2 is YYNGEE. The CDR3 is 17 residues long. In nucleotides, the CDR3 is TGTGCCAGCAGCGTAGATCCTCAGGGGACAAAGCAAGAGACCCAGTACTTC. Residues: CASSVDPQGTKQETQYF.

The V gene is TRBV27, the J gene TRBJ1-2, with 12 bases matching TRBD1. J was trimmed by 5 bases and V by 5 bases; bases with no gene match: 6. The CDR3 has 15 amino acids. Per germline, CDR1 MNHEY and CDR2 SMNVEV (reference sequence). The CDR3 nucleotides are TGTGCCAGCAGTCGTGGGACAGGGGGCAATTATGGCTACACCTTC. This gives the protein CASSRGTGGNYGYTF.

The chain couples TRBV3-1 (or the pseudogene TRBV3-2) to TRBJ1-1; 9 bases map to TRBD1. This CDR3 region has 15 residues. V lost 4 bases to trimming and J lost 1 base; unmatched junction nucleotides: 4. Germline V gene lookup returns CDR1 LGHDT and CDR2 YNNKEL (reference sequence). The CDR3 protein is CASSPGTGKNTEAFF. CDR3 nucleotides: TGTGCCAGCAGCCCCGGGACAGGGAAGAACACTGAAGCTTTCTTT.

The table lists this clone with a count of one. The chain uses TRBV18 and TRBJ2-3, with TRBD2 matching 9 bases. CDR1 is KGHSH, CDR2 LQKENI, per germline. The CDR3 totals 14 residues. V shed 3 bases and J 4 bases; nucleotides not matched to a gene: 2. Here the CDR3 reads CASSPGGGADTQYF. The CDR3 region has the DNA TGTGCCAGCTCACCTGGCGGGGGGGCAGATACGCAGTATTTT.

The chain employs TRBV27 and TRBJ1-1; TRBD1 matches 9 bases. V dropped 5 bases and J dropped 0; count of bases not matched to a gene: 7. CDR3 length: 16 residues. Germline V CDR1 and CDR2: MNHEY, SMNVEV (reference sequence). As DNA, the CDR3 is TGTGCCAGCAGTAGCCGACAGGGGGGTTTGAACACTGAAGCTTTCTTT. This gives the protein CASSSRQGGLNTEAFF.

This rearrangement joins TRBV10-3 to TRBJ2-2, with D perhaps matching TRBD2 (7 bases). The CDR3 has 13 residues. The V gene's germline CDR1 is ENHRY and CDR2 SYGVKD. V lost 8 bases and J lost 5, with 12 bases in between. The CDR3 loop reads CAIRAGQTGELFF. CDR3 sequence (DNA): TGTGCCATCCGAGCGGGACAAACCGGGGAGCTGTTTTTT.

This chain joins TRBV5-1 and TRBJ2-1, with 11 bases aligning to TRBD2. CDR1 SGHRS and CDR2 YFSETQ come from the germline V gene. V lost 5 bases, J lost 5 bases, and 6 bases stayed unmatched. The CDR3 covers 15 residues. The chain's CDR3 is CASREPSGGHNEQFF. As DNA, the CDR3 is TGCGCCAGCAGGGAGCCTAGCGGGGGGCACAATGAGCAGTTCTTC.

This sequence joins TRBV9 and TRBJ2-1; 10 bases map to TRBD1. The junction had 9 bases not matched to a gene; V was cut back by 1 base and J by 5 bases. The germline gives CDR1 SGDLS, CDR2 YYNGEE. The CDR3 consists of 17 residues. CDR3 loop: CASSVFMGTGADNEQFF. The CDR3 DNA reads as TGTGCCAGCAGCGTATTTATGGGGACAGGGGCGGACAATGAGCAGTTCTTC.

The chain recombines TRBV2 with TRBJ1-2, with TRBD1 matching over 8 bases. The CDR3 has 15 residues. The J segment lost 2 bases and the V segment lost 4 bases, leaving 6 bases of the junction unmatched. CDR1 is SNHLY and CDR2 is FYNNEI in the germline V gene. CDR3 nucleotides: TGTGCCAGCAGTGTCGACAGGGGAGGGAACTATGGCTACACCTTC. Protein product: CASSVDRGGNYGYTF.

The V and J genes are TRBV11-2 and TRBJ2-1; TRBD2 matches 7 bases. Looked up from germline, CDR1 is SGHAT and CDR2 is FQNNGV. This CDR3 contains 15 residues. The junction had 2 bases not matched to a gene; V was cut back by 3 bases and J by 0 bases. The CDR3 DNA is TGTGCCAGCAGCTTCCTAGCGGACTCCTACAATGAGCAGTTCTTC. Translation: CASSFLADSYNEQFF.

The chain is built from TRBV5-6 and TRBJ1-1; tentative D call: TRBD1 (5 bases). From germline, CDR1 is SGHDT and CDR2 YYEEEE. Trimming pared 3 bases from V and 1 base from J, leaving 13 bases between. The length of the CDR3 is 15 residues. The CDR3 is CASSSQGTGNTEAFF. CDR3 nucleotide sequence: TGTGCCAGCAGCTCCCAGGGTACGGGGAACACTGAAGCTTTCTTT. The complete variable domain, with remaining parts taken from reference TRBV5-6 and TRBJ1-1, reads DAGVTQSPTHLIKTRGQQVTLRCSPKSGHDTVSWYQQALGQGPQFIFQYYEEEERQRGNFPDRFSGHQFPNYSSELNVNALLLGDSALYLCASSSQGTGNTEAFFGQGTRLTVV.

This rearrangement joins TRBV7-9 to TRBJ1-1; D remains unclear. This CDR3 is 12 amino acids long. CDR1 is SEHNR and CDR2 is FQNEAQ in the germline V gene (reference sequence). Trimming took 5 bases from V and 8 from J, leaving 12 bases between them. In nucleotides, the CDR3 is TGTGCCAGCAGCCCGTCGGTCGGAGAAGCTTTCTTT. Translation gives CASSPSVGEAFF.

A single count supports this clone. The rearrangement links TRBV3-1 (or the pseudogene TRBV3-2) to TRBJ2-7; a possible D gene is TRBD1 (6 bases). This CDR3 comprises 16 residues. V gave up 5 bases and J gave up 3 bases, with 20 bases separating them. From germline, CDR1 is LGHDT and CDR2 YNNKEL (reference sequence). This CDR3 reads CASSDIPGHAFYEQYF. In DNA, the CDR3 is TGTGCCAGCAGCGATATCCCGGGACACGCTTTCTACGAGCAGTACTTC.

The gene calls are TRBV2 and TRBJ2-5; 11 nucleotides align to TRBD2. Germline V CDR1 and CDR2: SNHLY, FYNNEI. The CDR3 sequence is 15 residues long. V lost 6 bases and J lost 1; bases outside the gene matches: 4. The CDR3: CASRETSGAQETQYF. CDR3 DNA sequence: TGTGCCAGCAGGGAGACTAGCGGGGCCCAAGAGACCCAGTACTTC.

This chain joins TRBV7-8 and TRBJ1-1; a possible D gene is TRBD1 (6 bases). This CDR3 has 14 amino acids. Germline V lookup: CDR1 SGHVS, CDR2 FQNEAQ. Trimming stripped 3 bases from V and 4 bases from J, with 12 bases between. CDR3 protein: CASSFQIGGTEAFF. The DNA for the CDR3 is TGTGCCAGCAGCTTTCAAATAGGGGGCACTGAAGCTTTCTTT.